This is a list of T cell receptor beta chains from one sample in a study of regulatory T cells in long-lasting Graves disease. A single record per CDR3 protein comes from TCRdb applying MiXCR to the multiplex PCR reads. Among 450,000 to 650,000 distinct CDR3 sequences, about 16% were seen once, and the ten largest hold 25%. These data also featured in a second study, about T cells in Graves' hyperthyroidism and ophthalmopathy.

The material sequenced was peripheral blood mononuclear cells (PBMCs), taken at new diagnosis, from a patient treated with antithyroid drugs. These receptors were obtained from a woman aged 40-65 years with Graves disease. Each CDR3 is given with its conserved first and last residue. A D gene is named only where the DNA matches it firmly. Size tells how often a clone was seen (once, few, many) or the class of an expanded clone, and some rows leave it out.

TGTGCCAGCAGCCAGTCGACAGGGTTGAACACTGAAGCTTTCTTT CASSQSTGLNTEAFF TRBD1 TRBJ1-1 TRBV3-1 NA
TGTGCCATCAGCCGGACAGGGGGCGACGGCAATCAGCCCCAGCATTTT CAISRTGGDGNQPQHF TRBD1 TRBJ1-5 TRBV6-1 NA
TGCAGTGCTCAGACAGGGAACACCGGGGAGCTGTTTTTT CSAQTGNTGELFF NA TRBJ2-2 TRBV20-1 few
TGCAGTGCCACCACCCGACTAGCCCACACAGATACGCAGTATTTT CSATTRLAHTDTQYF TRBD2 TRBJ2-3 TRBV20-1 many
TGTGCCAGCAGTCCCAGGGAAGACTATGGCTACACCTTC CASSPREDYGYTF NA TRBJ1-2 TRBV6-1 many
TGTGCCAGCAGCCAAAGGGTTACGGATTCACCCCTCCACTTT CASSQRVTDSPLHF NA TRBJ1-6 TRBV3-1 many
TGTGCCTGGAGTGTTGCCGTCTCCTACGAGCAGTACTTC CAWSVAVSYEQYF NA TRBJ2-7 TRBV30 many
TGTGCCAGCTCACCACCGGTTTGGACTATCGGCGGGGAGACCCAGTACTTC CASSPPVWTIGGETQYF NA TRBJ2-5 TRBV18 few
TGCGCCAGCAGCCAAGTACCCGGGACAGATAACTATGGCTACACCTTC CASSQVPGTDNYGYTF TRBD1 TRBJ1-2 TRBV4-1 few
TGCGCCAGCAGTGTATCGGGGAACGAGCAGTACTTC CASSVSGNEQYF NA TRBJ2-7 TRBV10-1 many
TGTGCCAGCACAACAGGGGCGACAGGGGGCCCCACAGATACGCAGTATTTT CASTTGATGGPTDTQYF TRBD1 TRBJ2-3 TRBV12-3/TRBV12-4 many
TGTGCCAGCAGCTTTAATTCGGATGGCTACACCTTC CASSFNSDGYTF NA TRBJ1-2 TRBV5-6 NA
TGTGCCAGCAGTTTCAGAGGAACCATTGAAAAACTGTTTTTT CASSFRGTIEKLFF NA TRBJ1-4 TRBV28 NA
TGTGCCAGCAATGGGGCAGAAGAGACCCAGTACTTC CASNGAEETQYF NA TRBJ2-5 TRBV12-3/TRBV12-4 many
TGTGCCAGCAGTGAAAACCCCCCAGGGGGTTGGGACACCATATATTTT CASSENPPGGWDTIYF TRBD1 TRBJ1-3 TRBV6-1 NA
TGTGCCAGCAAAACAGACAGGGAACTATCGAACACTGAAGCTTTCTTT CASKTDRELSNTEAFF TRBD1 TRBJ1-1 TRBV5-5 many
TGCGCCAGCAGCTTCGGCAGGGACTACGAGCAGTACTTC CASSFGRDYEQYF NA TRBJ2-7 TRBV5-1 many
TGCGCCAGCAGCCAAAATCGAGTGATGGAGACCCAGTACTTC CASSQNRVMETQYF NA TRBJ2-5 TRBV4-1 NA
TGTGCCAGCAGCCGAAATTCACCCCTCCACTTT CASSRNSPLHF NA TRBJ1-6 TRBV3-1 many
TGTGCCAGCAGGCCCCCAGCGGGGAGATCAGATACGCAGTATTTT CASRPPAGRSDTQYF TRBD2 TRBJ2-3 TRBV6-1 NA
TGTGCCAGCAGTACGATTTGGACAGGGGGACACTACGAGCAGTACTTC CASSTIWTGGHYEQYF TRBD1 TRBJ2-7 TRBV3-1 many
TGTGCCAGCAGTTTGACTAGCGGGATGAATGAGCAGTTCTTC CASSLTSGMNEQFF TRBD2 TRBJ2-1 TRBV12-3/TRBV12-4 many
TGTGCCAGTAGGCCTGCGTCCTCCACAGATACGCAGTATTTT CASRPASSTDTQYF NA TRBJ2-3 TRBV19 few
TGTGCCAGCAGTGAATTGTTGGGGGCGACGTACCAAGAGACCCAGTACTTC CASSELLGATYQETQYF NA TRBJ2-5 TRBV2 many
TGTGCCAGCCGGACCCAATCATACGAGCAGTACTTC CASRTQSYEQYF NA TRBJ2-7 TRBV6-1 NA
TGTGCCAGCAGCCAGGGAGAGAACACCATATATTTT CASSQGENTIYF NA TRBJ1-3 TRBV3-1 NA
TGCGCCAGCAGCGGAACCGGGACACAAACGGACAATGAGCAGTTCTTC CASSGTGTQTDNEQFF NA TRBJ2-1 TRBV5-1 many
TGTGCCAGCAGCCAAGGTAGGGGGCTTCAGCCCCAGCATTTT CASSQGRGLQPQHF TRBD1 TRBJ1-5 TRBV3-1 many
TGCAGTGCTAGTCCGGATCCAAGTGAGCAGTTCTTC CSASPDPSEQFF NA TRBJ2-1 TRBV20-1 few
TGTGCCAGCAGCAAGGGGGGATCAAGGGCTAATGAAAAACTGTTTTTT CASSKGGSRANEKLFF NA TRBJ1-4 TRBV3-1 NA
TGTGCCAGCAGCTTAGCTTCGTCAGGGCGGGAGACCCAGTACTTC CASSLASSGRETQYF NA TRBJ2-5 TRBV7-9 many
TGCGCCAGCAGTGGGGACGGACTAGCGGGGGTCGAGCAGTACTTC CASSGDGLAGVEQYF TRBD2 TRBJ2-7 TRBV10-2 NA
TGTGCCAGCAGCCCTACGGCGACCACTGAAGCTTTCTTT CASSPTATTEAFF NA TRBJ1-1 TRBV7-9 many
TGTGCCAGTAGTATTGTGAGCGGCAGGGCGACTAATGAAAAACTGTTTTTT CASSIVSGRATNEKLFF NA TRBJ1-4 TRBV19 NA
TGTGCCGGGCAGGACAGGGGGCTTGGCAATCAGCCCCAGCATTTT CAGQDRGLGNQPQHF TRBD1 TRBJ1-5 TRBV28 many
TGTGCCAGCAGCGTGGGAGGTTATCGGGAAAAACTGTTTTTT CASSVGGYREKLFF NA TRBJ1-4 TRBV5-5 NA
TGTGCCAGCTCACCTTTACTACATGCGAACACCGGGGAGCTGTTTTTT CASSPLLHANTGELFF NA TRBJ2-2 TRBV18 few
TGTGCCAGCAGCCAAGATCAAGTGGCTAGCGGGGGGGCCAACCGGCTCTTC CASSQDQVASGGANRLF TRBD2 TRBJ2-1 TRBV4-2 NA
TGTGCCAGCAGGAGGGACACAGATACGCAGTATTTT CASRRDTDTQYF NA TRBJ2-3 TRBV5-1 many
TGCAGCGTCGAGTCTCGACTAGCGGGAGAGACCCAGTACTTC CSVESRLAGETQYF TRBD2 TRBJ2-5 TRBV29-1 many
TGTGCCAGCAGCCACATCCGGGACGAACAAGAGACCCAGTACTTC CASSHIRDEQETQYF NA TRBJ2-5 TRBV14 few
TGTGCCAGCACCCCGCGGAGTGGGGGGCAAGGTCAGCCCCAGCATTTT CASTPRSGGQGQPQHF NA TRBJ1-5 TRBV2 few
TGTGCCAGCACCCCTTTCCAGCAAAGTGAAAAACTGTTTTTT CASTPFQQSEKLFF NA TRBJ1-4 TRBV3-1 few
TGTGCCAGCAGCCAAGGGACAGGGGATATCAGGGAGCAGTACTTC CASSQGTGDIREQYF TRBD1 TRBJ2-7 TRBV3-1 few
TGCAGCGTTGGGGGGATCCACAATGAGCAGTTCTTC CSVGGIHNEQFF NA TRBJ2-1 TRBV29-1 few
TGCAGTGCTAAGGAGGGGACGAATGAGCAGTTCTTC CSAKEGTNEQFF NA TRBJ2-1 TRBV20-1 many
TGTGCCAGCACGAAAAGCGGGGGAACCGAGCAGTACTTC CASTKSGGTEQYF TRBD2 TRBJ2-7 TRBV6-1 many
TGTGCCAGCAGCTTTAGCTCGACTAGCGGGGGTATAGATACGCAGTATTTT CASSFSSTSGGIDTQYF TRBD2 TRBJ2-3 TRBV7-2 many
TGCAGCGCTAGGAATTGGGCTAGCGGTACCTACGAGCAGTACTTC CSARNWASGTYEQYF TRBD2 TRBJ2-7 TRBV20-1 NA
TGTGCCAGCAGCGCCGGGGGGGCCGGGAATGAGCAGTTCTTC CASSAGGAGNEQFF TRBD2 TRBJ2-1 TRBV9 NA
TGCAGCGTTGAAGTGGCAGCTGAGGGCGGGGAGCTGTTTTTT CSVEVAAEGGELFF NA TRBJ2-2 TRBV29-1 many
TGCGCCAGCAGCTTGGAAAGGGGAACGTCAGATACGCAGTATTTT CASSLERGTSDTQYF NA TRBJ2-3 TRBV5-1 few